A single sample gave rise to the 29 T cell receptor beta chains below, sequenced in a study of spatial heterogeneity in lung cancer. TCRdb recomputed calls from the 5' RACE reads with MiXCR, one row per CDR3 protein. Seen here are tens of thousands of distinct CDR3 sequences, approximately 12% observed once, and the top ten hold about 38%. Time point in this sample: sample taken at primary tumor resection. Whole RNA, which was extracted from tumor, nontumor lung tissue or frozen PBMC, was sequenced without any cell sorting. The sample was PBMCs, taken at surgery. The receptors derive from a male donor with early-stage non-small cell lung cancer.

This clonotype was detected only a few times. The CDR3 DNA is TGTGCCAGCAGCTCCGGGTTCTCCACAGATACGCAGTATTTT. Its translation: CASSSGFSTDTQYF. This chain links TRBV7-9 with TRBJ2-3; D gene ambiguous. This CDR3 is built from 14 residues. Trimming stripped 4 bases from V and 2 bases from J, with 10 bases between. Germline-derived CDR1 and CDR2 are SEHNR and FQNEAQ (reference sequence).

This clonotype was seen more than once but under ten times. V and J are TRBV6-6 and TRBJ1-5; tentative D call: TRBD1 (5 bases). CDR3 length equals 17 residues. Per the germline V gene, CDR1 is MNHNY and CDR2 is SVGAGI (reference sequence). V was cut by 0 bases and J by 1 base, with 13 bases left in between. The CDR3 nucleotides read TGTGCCAGCAGTTACTCGTCGGGGGTTGTGAGCAATCAGCCCCAGCATTTT. It is translated as CASSYSSGVVSNQPQHF.

This clonotype has at least ten counts. V is TRBV29-1 and J is TRBJ2-5; unclear D gene. CDR1 and CDR2 (germline): SQVTM, ANQGSEA. V was cut by 4 bases and J by 2 bases, with 17 bases left in between. The CDR3 extends over 15 amino acids. For the CDR3, the DNA is TGCAGCGTTGGAGGTCTAGAAGCCAAACAAGAGACCCAGTACTTC. Translation: CSVGGLEAKQETQYF.

This clonotype showed up just a few times. The chain combines TRBV6-2 or TRBV6-3 with TRBJ2-1; 16 bases fit TRBD2. The CDR3 sequence is 16 residues long. The germline V gene encodes CDR1 MNHEY and CDR2 SVGEGT. The V and J ends lost 6 bases and 9 bases, in that order; junction bases with no gene match: 8. CDR3 loop: CASSFGTSGRATEQFF. The CDR3 bases are TGTGCCAGCAGCTTCGGGACTAGCGGGAGGGCCACTGAGCAGTTCTTC.

This clonotype occurred a few times. This chain connects TRBV11-2 to TRBJ2-7; no firm D call. The V and J ends lost 0 bases and 2 bases respectively, with 8 bases between them. Germline V lookup: CDR1 SGHAT, CDR2 FQNNGV. This CDR3 comprises 14 residues. The CDR3 region is CASSLDRMTYEQYF. The CDR3 nucleotides read TGTGCCAGCAGCTTAGATCGTATGACCTACGAGCAGTACTTC.

This clonotype was detected ten times or more. The rearrangement joins TRBV12-3 or TRBV12-4 to TRBJ2-3, with 8 nucleotides matching TRBD2. Unmatched junction bases numbered 8, after V lost 1 base and J lost 2 bases. The CDR3 length is 17 residues. CDR3 DNA sequence: TGTGCCAGCAGTTTAGGCCCTAGCGGGTCCCCCACAGATACGCAGTATTTT. It codes for CASSLGPSGSPTDTQYF.

This rearrangement joins TRBV7-9 to TRBJ1-2, with 8 nucleotides matching TRBD1. Germline assignment: CDR1 SEHNR and CDR2 FQNEAQ (reference sequence). V dropped 1 base and J dropped 6; count of bases not matched to a gene: 4. The CDR3 totals 14 residues. The CDR3 reads CASSLVLQGDGYTF. CDR3 DNA: TGTGCCAGCAGCTTAGTCCTACAGGGGGATGGCTACACCTTC.

The CDR3: CASSQGREGYNEQFF. The DNA of the CDR3 is TGCGCCAGCAGCCAAGGCCGTGAAGGCTACAATGAGCAGTTCTTC. The chain recombines TRBV4-3 with TRBJ2-1; D is unclear. The germline gives CDR1 LGHNA, CDR2 YSLEER. Trimming took off 1 base at V and 3 bases at J, with 10 bases between the two ends. The CDR3 length is 15 residues.

This chain uses TRBV9 with TRBJ2-3; possibly TRBD2 for D (6 bases). This CDR3 region has 14 residues. V was clipped by 0 bases and J by 1 base, with 6 bases between them. Germline loops: CDR1 SGDLS, CDR2 YYNGEE. This CDR3 is CASSVERGTDTQYF. In DNA, the CDR3 is TGTGCCAGCAGCGTAGAGCGGGGCACAGATACGCAGTATTTT.

V gene TRBV10-1 combines with J gene TRBJ1-1; possible D gene TRBD1, 5 bases. The germline V gene has CDR1 WNHNN and CDR2 SYGVQD (reference sequence). V was trimmed by 2 bases and J by 5 bases, leaving 9 bases between them. CDR3 length equals 13 residues. The CDR3 loop is CASSEVGRTEAFF. As DNA, the CDR3 is TGCGCCAGCAGTGAGGTGGGGCGGACTGAAGCTTTCTTT.

This clonotype was detected ten times or more. The gene calls are TRBV30 and TRBJ2-7, with D hard to call. Trimming pared 0 bases from V and 6 bases from J, leaving 6 bases between. The CDR3 sequence is 11 residues long. Per the germline V gene, CDR1 is GTSNPN and CDR2 is SVGIG (reference sequence). The CDR3 reads CAWSVGGEQYF. The CDR3 nucleotides read TGTGCCTGGAGTGTTGGCGGCGAGCAGTACTTC.

This clonotype was counted between two and nine times. J is TRBJ2-3 and V is TRBV7-2; D gene ambiguous. Germline CDR1 SGHTA, CDR2 FQGNSA. V was pared by 2 bases and J by 3 bases, with 12 bases between. The CDR3 runs to 15 residues. The CDR3 nucleotides read TGTGCCAGCAGCTTATTTTCGGCGGTAACAGATACGCAGTATTTT. Its translation is CASSLFSAVTDTQYF.

The sample holds a few counts of this clonotype. The CDR3 coding sequence is TGTGCCAGCAATTCAGGACAGGGTCTCTACAATGAGCAGTTCTTC. Its protein is CASNSGQGLYNEQFF. The V gene is TRBV6-2 or TRBV6-3, the J gene TRBJ2-1; 8 bases fit TRBD1. The germline V gene has CDR1 MNHEY and CDR2 SVGEGT. The CDR3 covers 15 residues. Trimming cost V 7 bases and J 3 bases; bases outside gene matches: 8.

The sample holds many counts of this clonotype. This rearrangement joins TRBV7-6 to TRBJ1-2; no definite D call. This CDR3 is 11 amino acids long. V was clipped by 3 bases and J by 1 base, with 0 bases between them. The germline V gene encodes CDR1 SGHVS and CDR2 FNYEAQ. The CDR3 loop is CASSFNYGYTF. CDR3 coding DNA: TGTGCCAGCAGCTTTAACTATGGCTACACCTTC.

The chain uses TRBV24-1 and TRBJ2-2; TRBD1 matches 11 bases. Per germline, CDR1 KGHDR and CDR2 SFDVKD. V gave up 2 bases and J gave up 5 bases; unmatched junction bases: 0. CDR3 length: 15 residues. The CDR3, as DNA: TGTGCCACCAGTGATTGGGACAGGGGGACCGGGGAGCTGTTTTTT. Its protein product is CATSDWDRGTGELFF.

The chain links TRBV9 to TRBJ2-2; D is perhaps TRBD1 or TRBD2 (5 bases each). Germline loops: CDR1 SGDLS, CDR2 YYNGEE. The V and J ends lost 5 bases and 0 bases respectively, with 11 bases between them. The CDR3 is 15 amino acids. CDR3: CASRGDPANTGELFF. DNA of the CDR3: TGTGCCAGCAGGGGGGACCCGGCGAACACCGGGGAGCTGTTTTTT.

The rearrangement uses TRBV6-2 or TRBV6-3 and TRBJ1-5; D call uncertain. The CDR3 runs to 13 residues. V lost 4 bases to trimming and J lost 4 bases, with 8 bases between them. CDR1 is MNHEY, CDR2 SVGEGT, per germline. The CDR3 DNA sequence: TGTGCCAGCAGTTGGAGGGATAATCAGCCCCAGCATTTT. This sequence encodes CASSWRDNQPQHF.

About this clonotype: Likely a read error: the CDR3 ends without its conserved phenylalanine or tryptophan. The chain carries TRBV5-1 and TRBJ2-4, with unresolved D. Trimming took 5 bases from V and 5 from J, leaving 5 bases between them. The CDR3 loop spans 11 amino acids. Germline CDR1 SGHRS, CDR2 YFSETQ. CDR3 protein: CASRVENIQYI. The CDR3 bases are TGCGCCAGCAGAGTAGAAAACATTCAGTACATC.

The chain joins TRBV5-1 to TRBJ2-5, with TRBD1 as a possible D gene (5 bases). This CDR3 comprises 16 residues. V shed 4 bases and J shed 3 bases, with 19 bases lying between them. Looked up from germline, CDR1 is SGHRS and CDR2 is YFSETQ. The DNA of the CDR3 is TGCGCCAGCAGCAAGGACACCGTATTGGGGAAAGAGACCCAGTACTTC. Its protein product is CASSKDTVLGKETQYF.

The genes are TRBV30 and TRBJ2-7; TRBD2 matches 10 bases. The ends lost 5 bases at V and 5 bases at J; junction bases unmatched: 9. The CDR3 is 14 amino acids. Germline assignment: CDR1 GTSNPN and CDR2 SVGIG (reference sequence). The CDR3 here is CAWEGAGGPHEQYF. The CDR3 DNA sequence: TGTGCCTGGGAGGGAGCGGGAGGGCCCCACGAGCAGTACTTC.

The table lists this clonotype with a few counts. This chain joins TRBV5-4 and TRBJ2-7, with D unclear. V shed 4 bases and J shed 7 bases, with 12 bases lying between them. CDR3 size: 12 residues. The germline gives CDR1 SGHNT, CDR2 YYREEE (reference sequence). In DNA, the CDR3 is TGTGCCAGCAGCCTCGTGCCGGGTGAGCAGTACTTC. It encodes CASSLVPGEQYF. Full variable domain (outside the CDR3, taken from reference TRBV5-4 and TRBJ2-7): ETGVTQSPTHLIKTRGQQVTLRCSSQSGHNTVSWYQQALGQGPQFIFQYYREEENGRGNFPPRFSGLQFPNYSSELNVNALELDDSALYLCASSLVPGEQYFGPGTRLTVT.

This clonotype has more than one count but fewer than ten. The chain joins TRBV7-9 to TRBJ2-1, with unresolved D. The CDR3 length is 15 residues. The V end lost 3 bases, the J end lost 6 bases, and 15 bases lay between the germline ends. The germline gives CDR1 SEHNR, CDR2 FQNEAQ (reference sequence). The CDR3 DNA sequence: TGTGCCAGCAGCTTGGCTAACCATCAACTCAATGAGCAGTTCTTC. This encodes CASSLANHQLNEQFF.

This clonotype was counted between two and nine times. The rearrangement links TRBV6-2 or TRBV6-3 to TRBJ2-5, with 11 bases aligning to TRBD2. This CDR3 is built from 15 residues. Germline V gene sequence: CDR1 MNHEY, CDR2 SVGEGT. Unmatched junction bases numbered 8, after V lost 7 bases and J lost 4 bases. The CDR3 region has the DNA TGTGCCAGCATCCCAGGACTAGCGGGTTTAGAGACCCAGTACTTC. As protein: CASIPGLAGLETQYF.

The chain is built from TRBV20-1 and TRBJ2-2, with D maybe TRBD2 (6 bases). This CDR3 is built from 16 residues. The germline gives CDR1 DFQATT, CDR2 SNEGSKA (reference sequence). Trimming removed 6 bases at V and 8 bases at J, with 25 bases between. The CDR3 bases are TGCAGTGCCGGGCGGCACGGGGGAGAAGTTTCTGGGGAGCTGTTTTTT. Translating it yields CSAGRHGGEVSGELFF.

The DNA of the CDR3 is TGCAGTGCTCCTCAAGGGGCGGTGAACACTGAAGCTTTCTTT. Amino acid sequence: CSAPQGAVNTEAFF. The chain recombines TRBV20-1 with TRBJ1-1; TRBD1 might be the D (5 bases). Germline CDR1 and CDR2: DFQATT and SNEGSKA (reference sequence). The CDR3 covers 14 residues. Deletions cut 5 bases from V and 0 bases from J, with 13 bases between.

V gene TRBV28 combines with J gene TRBJ2-1, with 8 bases that match TRBD1. The CDR3 sequence is 17 residues long. Germline trimming cut 8 bases from V and 0 bases from J; bases unmatched to any gene: 12. Germline CDR1 is MDHEN and CDR2 is SYDVKM. CDR3 coding DNA: TGTGCCAGCCCCAGCCCCCTTGGACAGGGCTCCTACAATGAGCAGTTCTTC. Its protein is CASPSPLGQGSYNEQFF.

The J gene is TRBJ2-3, the V gene TRBV2; 7 nucleotides align to TRBD1. The trim removed 6 bases at V and 9 bases at J, leaving 15 bases unmatched. Germline lookup yields CDR1 SNHLY and CDR2 FYNNEI. The CDR3 loop spans 15 amino acids. The CDR3 here is CASRGPGTALGTQYF. Written as DNA, the CDR3 is TGTGCCAGCAGGGGCCCCGGGACAGCCCTTGGGACGCAGTATTTT.

Only a few counts were recorded for this clonotype. The chain combines TRBV20-1 with TRBJ2-1; TRBD2 agrees at 14 bases. The CDR3 contains 18 residues. V shed 4 bases, J shed 2 bases, and the junction held 10 bases outside the gene matches. CDR1 is DFQATT and CDR2 is SNEGSKA in the germline V gene (reference sequence). CDR3 sequence reads: CSAMGPGLAGEPYNEQFF. CDR3 nucleotide sequence: TGCAGTGCTATGGGACCGGGACTAGCGGGGGAACCCTACAATGAGCAGTTCTTC.

The V call is TRBV7-2, the J call TRBJ2-3, with D possibly matching TRBD2 (5 bases). Trimming removed 5 bases from V and 0 bases from J, with 12 bases in between. CDR1 is SGHTA and CDR2 is FQGNSA in the germline V gene. This CDR3 region has 15 residues. The CDR3 DNA reads TGTGCCAGCAGCATCGGGGTCCCCAGCACAGATACGCAGTATTTT. This encodes CASSIGVPSTDTQYF. The full variable domain, rest sourced from reference TRBV7-2 and TRBJ2-3, is GAGVSQSPSNKVTEKGKDVELRCDPISGHTALYWYRQSLGQGLEFLIYFQGNSAPDKSGLPSDRFSAERTGGSVSTLTIQRTQQEDSAVYLCASSIGVPSTDTQYFGPGTRLTVL.